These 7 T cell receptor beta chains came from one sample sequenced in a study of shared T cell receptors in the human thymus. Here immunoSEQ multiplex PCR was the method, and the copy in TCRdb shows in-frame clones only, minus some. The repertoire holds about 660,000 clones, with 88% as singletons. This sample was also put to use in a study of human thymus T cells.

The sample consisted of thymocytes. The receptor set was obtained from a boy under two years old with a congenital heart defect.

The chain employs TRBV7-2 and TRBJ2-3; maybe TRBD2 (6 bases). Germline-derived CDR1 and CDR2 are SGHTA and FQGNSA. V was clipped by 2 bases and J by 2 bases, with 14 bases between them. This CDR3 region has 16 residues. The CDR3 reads CASSLQRGAITDTQYF. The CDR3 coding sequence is TGTGCCAGCAGCTTACAGCGCGGGGCTATCACAGATACGCAGTATTTT. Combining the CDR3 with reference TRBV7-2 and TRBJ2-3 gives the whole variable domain GAGVSQSPSNKVTEKGKDVELRCDPISGHTALYWYRQSLGQGLEFLIYFQGNSAPDKSGLPSDRFSAERTGGSVSTLTIQRTQQEDSAVYLCASSLQRGAITDTQYFGPGTRLTVL.

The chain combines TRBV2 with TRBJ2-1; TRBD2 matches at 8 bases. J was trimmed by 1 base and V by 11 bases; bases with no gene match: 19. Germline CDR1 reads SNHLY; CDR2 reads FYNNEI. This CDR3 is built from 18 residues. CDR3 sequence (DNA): TGTGCCGGGTGGCAGGAAATGGTAGCGGGGAAGTCCTACAATGAGCAGTTCTTC. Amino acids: CAGWQEMVAGKSYNEQFF.

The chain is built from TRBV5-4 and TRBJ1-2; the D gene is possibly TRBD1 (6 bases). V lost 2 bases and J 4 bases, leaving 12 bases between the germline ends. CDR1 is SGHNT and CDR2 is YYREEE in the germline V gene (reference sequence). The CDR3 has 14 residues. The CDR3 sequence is CASSFPGQSYGYTF. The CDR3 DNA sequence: TGTGCCAGCAGCTTTCCCGGACAGTCCTATGGCTACACCTTC.

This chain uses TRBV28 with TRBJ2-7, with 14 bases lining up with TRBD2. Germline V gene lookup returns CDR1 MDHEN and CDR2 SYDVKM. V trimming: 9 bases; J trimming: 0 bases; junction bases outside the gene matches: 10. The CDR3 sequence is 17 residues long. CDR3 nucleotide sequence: TGTGCCAGTCTGCCCGGGACTAGCGGGAGTGGCTCCTACGAGCAGTACTTC. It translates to CASLPGTSGSGSYEQYF.

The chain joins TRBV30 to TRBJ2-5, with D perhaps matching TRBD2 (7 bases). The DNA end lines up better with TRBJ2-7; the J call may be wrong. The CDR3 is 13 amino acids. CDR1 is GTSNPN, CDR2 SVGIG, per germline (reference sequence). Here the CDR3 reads CAWSWGGSYEQYF. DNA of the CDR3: TGTGCCTGGAGTTGGGGGGGCTCTTACGAGCAGTACTTC.

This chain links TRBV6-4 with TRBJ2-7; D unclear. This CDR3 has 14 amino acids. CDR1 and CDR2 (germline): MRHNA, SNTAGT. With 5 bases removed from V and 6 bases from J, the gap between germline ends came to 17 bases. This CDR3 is CASSSTIGSLEQYF. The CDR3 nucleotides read TGTGCCAGCAGTTCAACTATAGGTTCCCTCGAGCAGTACTTC.

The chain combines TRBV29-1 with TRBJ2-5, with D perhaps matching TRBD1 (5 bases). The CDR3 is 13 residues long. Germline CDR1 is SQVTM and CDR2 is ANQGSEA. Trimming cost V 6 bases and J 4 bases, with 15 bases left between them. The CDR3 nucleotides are TGCAGCGTGGAGCTGGACACCGGAGAGACCCAGTACTTC. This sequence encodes CSVELDTGETQYF.